This TCR beta chain was retrieved from a study of brain metastases from non-small cell lung cancer. Study results and caveats: Paired brain metastases and primary tumors largely shared TCR repertoires. Fewer infiltrating T cells were found in brain metastases than primaries. In roughly 60% of brain metastases, T-cell clones were expanded compared with matched primary tumors.

TCRdb's table, derived via immunoSEQ multiplex PCR, lists solely in-frame clones and lacks some. The sample comprises about 2,800 clones, over 80% of which are singletons, and approximately 4.8% rests with the top ten. Germline assignment: CDR1 SGHTA and CDR2 FQGNSA. This CDR3 is 13 amino acids long. The V and J ends lost 1 base and 7 bases respectively, with 10 bases between them. A note on this clone: The antigen remains unidentified.

The receptor was derived from a donor at least 40 years old with non-small cell lung cancer. Sequenced material: primary lung tumor tissue. This chain uses TRBV7-2 with TRBJ2-5; D is unresolved. CDR3 protein: CASSLEFSRTQYF. The CDR3, as DNA: TGTGCCAGCAGCTTAGAATTTAGTAGGACCCAGTACTTC.